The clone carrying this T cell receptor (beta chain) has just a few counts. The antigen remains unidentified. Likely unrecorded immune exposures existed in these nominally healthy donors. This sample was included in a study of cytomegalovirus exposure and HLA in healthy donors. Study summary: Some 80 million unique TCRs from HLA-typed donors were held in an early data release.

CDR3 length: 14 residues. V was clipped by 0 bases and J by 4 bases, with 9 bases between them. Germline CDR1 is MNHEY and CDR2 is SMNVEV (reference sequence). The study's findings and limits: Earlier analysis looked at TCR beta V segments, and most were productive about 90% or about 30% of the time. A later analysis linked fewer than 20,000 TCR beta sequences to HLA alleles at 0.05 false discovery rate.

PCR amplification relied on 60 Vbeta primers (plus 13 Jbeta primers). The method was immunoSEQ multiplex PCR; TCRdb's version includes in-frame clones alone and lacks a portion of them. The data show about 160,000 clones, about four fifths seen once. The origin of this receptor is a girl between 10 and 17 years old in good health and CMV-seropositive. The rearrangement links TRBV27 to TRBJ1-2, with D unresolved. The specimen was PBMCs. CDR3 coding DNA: TGTGCCAGCAGTTTATCAGCTTATACCTATGGCTACACCTTC. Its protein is CASSLSAYTYGYTF.